Each of the 17 T cell receptor beta chains below was sequenced from the same sample in a study of early T cells in non-severe SARS-CoV-2 infection. In TCRdb, the 5' RACE reads were re-called with MiXCR into one record per CDR3 protein. The sample holds 45,000 to 55,000 distinct CDR3 sequences, 6.2% seen once. Sequences were obtained from whole blood. The receptors come from an adult who was a healthcare worker with PCR-confirmed SARS-CoV-2 infection or an uninfected control (not recorded which).

This chain uses TRBV6-2 or TRBV6-3 with TRBJ2-7, with D possibly matching TRBD1 (6 bases). The germline CDR1 and CDR2 sequences are MNHEY and SVGEGT. This CDR3 region has 13 residues. The V end was cut by 7 bases, the J end by 6 bases, with 16 bases between. CDR3 sequence (DNA): TGTGCCAGCACCAGAAGCTTGGGGGCCGAGCAGTACTTC. Protein: CASTRSLGAEQYF.

This clonotype appeared a few times. The chain joins TRBV27 to TRBJ1-2; a weak D match, TRBD1 (5 bases). V dropped 8 bases and J dropped 1 base, with 11 bases sitting between them. Germline V gene data show CDR1 as MNHEY and CDR2 as SMNVEV (reference sequence). The CDR3 has 13 amino acids. This CDR3 is CASQGRNNYGYTF. The CDR3 DNA reads as TGTGCCAGCCAGGGCAGGAATAACTATGGCTACACCTTC.

The CDR3 region is CASSPRQGSSPLHF. In nucleotides, the CDR3 is TGCGCCAGCAGCCCGAGACAGGGAAGTTCACCCCTCCACTTT. V is TRBV4-1 and J is TRBJ1-6; 7 bases are a match to TRBD1. Looked up from germline, CDR1 is MGHRA and CDR2 is YSYEKL. V gave up 4 bases and J gave up 9 bases; unmatched junction bases: 6. This CDR3 has 14 amino acids.

Many counts were recorded for this clonotype. The rearrangement uses TRBV7-2 and TRBJ2-3; the D gene is possibly TRBD2 (5 bases). The CDR3 runs to 13 residues. V lost 5 bases to trimming and J lost 3 bases, with 9 bases between them. Germline V CDR1 and CDR2: SGHTA, FQGNSA. CDR3 nucleotides: TGTGCCAGCAGCCCCCGCGGGACAGATACGCAGTATTTT. It is translated as CASSPRGTDTQYF.

This clonotype was seen at least ten times. The chain combines TRBV7-9 with TRBJ2-1; D is unclear. Germline V CDR1 and CDR2: SEHNR, FQNEAQ (reference sequence). With 0 bases removed from V and 5 bases from J, the gap between germline ends came to 14 bases. The CDR3 spans 16 residues. CDR3 in amino acids: CASSLASHSIDNEQFF. The CDR3 coding sequence is TGTGCCAGCAGCTTAGCTTCCCACTCCATCGACAATGAGCAGTTCTTC.

A few counts support this clonotype. V is TRBV12-3 or TRBV12-4 and J is TRBJ1-3, with a tentative D call TRBD1 (6 bases). There are 13 residues in the CDR3. Trimming stripped 8 bases from V and 0 bases from J, with 8 bases between. CDR3 amino acids: CASAGDSGNTIYF. CDR3 DNA sequence: TGTGCCAGCGCAGGGGACTCTGGAAACACCATATATTTT.

This clonotype was seen ten or more times. The genes are TRBV15 and TRBJ2-7; the D gene is possibly TRBD1 (6 bases). CDR1 is LNHNV, CDR2 YYDKDF, per germline (reference sequence). V gave up 4 bases and J gave up 12 bases, with 22 bases separating them. This CDR3 has 14 amino acids. In nucleotides, the CDR3 is TGTGCCACCAGCACCCGGGACACGAGGAGGAGGCTGTACTTC. Its translation is CATSTRDTRRRLYF. Together with reference TRBV15 and TRBJ2-7, the CDR3 gives the full variable domain: DAMVIQNPRYQVTQFGKPVTLSCSQTLNHNVMYWYQQKSSQAPKLLFHYYDKDFNNEADTPDNFQSRRPNTSFCFLDIRSPGLGDTAMYLCATSTRDTRRRLYFGPGTRLTVT.

This clonotype showed up just a few times. The gene calls are TRBV6-2 or TRBV6-3 and TRBJ1-5; 9 bases are a match to TRBD1. V shed 2 bases and J 1 base; nucleotides not matched to a gene: 15. The CDR3 spans 20 residues. Germline-derived CDR1 and CDR2 are MNHEY and SVGEGT. The CDR3 loop reads CASSYATGQGPPWSNQPQHF. For the CDR3, the DNA is TGTGCCAGCAGTTACGCAACGGGACAGGGACCCCCTTGGAGCAATCAGCCCCAGCATTTT.

This clonotype has ten or more counts. The gene calls are TRBV24-1 and TRBJ2-3; D is unclear. Trimming removed 3 bases from V and 0 bases from J, with 3 bases in between. Per germline, CDR1 KGHDR and CDR2 SFDVKD. The CDR3 covers 13 residues. The DNA of the CDR3 is TGTGCCACCAGTGATATTAGCACAGATACGCAGTATTTT. It codes for CATSDISTDTQYF.

This clonotype has only a few counts. This chain links TRBV20-1 with TRBJ2-5; 9 bases fit TRBD1. With 6 bases clipped from V and 4 bases from J, the junction kept 9 bases outside the gene matches. Germline lookup yields CDR1 DFQATT and CDR2 SNEGSKA (reference sequence). The CDR3 totals 14 residues. The CDR3 region is CSASIGTGPETQYF. The CDR3 DNA reads TGCAGTGCCTCCATCGGGACAGGGCCAGAGACCCAGTACTTC.

CDR3 sequence (DNA): TGTGCCAGCAGCTCAAGGGCAGCTGCAACTAATGAAAAACTGTTTTTT. It yields the protein CASSSRAAATNEKLFF. The chain has TRBV7-2 and TRBJ1-4; D gene ambiguous. The CDR3 is 16 amino acids. Germline CDR1 reads SGHTA; CDR2 reads FQGNSA. With 4 bases removed from V and 0 bases from J, the gap between germline ends came to 12 bases.

This clonotype was seen many times. The chain joins TRBV9 to TRBJ2-7; D unresolved. The V and J ends lost 3 bases and 0 bases respectively, with 7 bases between them. Germline-derived CDR1 and CDR2 are SGDLS and YYNGEE. There are 13 residues in the CDR3. The CDR3 reads CASSGAISYEQYF. DNA of the CDR3: TGTGCCAGCAGCGGGGCGATCTCCTACGAGCAGTACTTC. Filled out from reference TRBV9 and TRBJ2-7, the complete variable domain reads DSGVTQTPKHLITATGQRVTLRCSPRSGDLSVYWYQQSLDQGLQFLIQYYNGEERAKGNILERFSAQQFPDLHSELNLSSLELGDSALYFCASSGAISYEQYFGPGTRLTVT.

This clonotype was observed at least ten times. V gene TRBV7-2 combines with J gene TRBJ2-1, with D unclear. V dropped 1 base and J dropped 1 base, with 8 bases sitting between them. The germline V gene has CDR1 SGHTA and CDR2 FQGNSA. CDR3 length equals 15 residues. The CDR3 DNA reads TGTGCCAGCAGCTTAGGTGACGTTTCCTACAATGAGCAGTTCTTC. This encodes CASSLGDVSYNEQFF.

The chain combines TRBV29-1 with TRBJ2-2; D is unclear. CDR1 is SQVTM and CDR2 is ANQGSEA in the germline V gene. The V gene lost 7 bases and the J gene lost 6 bases, with 12 bases spanning the gap. The CDR3 is 12 amino acids. For the CDR3, the DNA is TGCAGCGGCCGGGCCCCTCCCGGGGAGCTGTTTTTT. Its protein is CSGRAPPGELFF.

This clonotype appeared many times. The chain has TRBV28 and TRBJ1-2; a possible D gene is TRBD1 (5 bases). The germline V gene encodes CDR1 MDHEN and CDR2 SYDVKM. Trimming left V 4 bases short and J 2 bases short, with 17 bases between. The CDR3 covers 16 residues. The CDR3 DNA sequence: TGTGCCAGCAGTTCCAAATCCAGGGTGCCGAACTATGGCTACACCTTC. It codes for CASSSKSRVPNYGYTF.

This clonotype was observed a handful of times. The chain joins TRBV6-5 to TRBJ2-3; TRBD2 aligns across 8 bases. The length of the CDR3 is 14 residues. Germline V gene sequence: CDR1 MNHEY, CDR2 SVGAGI. Trimming took 5 bases from V and 3 from J; bases not matched to a gene: 4. The DNA of the CDR3 is TGTGCCAGCAGTCCGGGACTAGGGACAGATACGCAGTATTTT. Amino acids: CASSPGLGTDTQYF.

The genes are TRBV9 and TRBJ1-6; no definite D call. CDR3 length: 14 residues. The ends were cut back, 3 bases at V and 9 bases at J, with 13 bases in the middle. CDR1 is SGDLS, CDR2 YYNGEE, per germline. The CDR3 sequence: CASSGGQSASPLHF. The CDR3 DNA sequence: TGTGCCAGCAGCGGCGGCCAGTCGGCTTCACCCCTCCACTTT.